The clone carrying this T cell receptor (beta chain) was detected many times. V was trimmed by 6 bases and J by 7 bases, leaving 16 bases between them. The CDR3 consists of 14 residues. The sample originates from a study of prognosis after radiotherapy for stage I lung cancer. Genomic DNA was the source, and TCR beta CDR3 was amplified from it by two-round multiplex PCR. First-round PCR, the initial amplification, used primers specific to each TRBV and TRBJ gene. In TCRdb, the multiplex PCR reads were re-called with MiXCR into one record per CDR3 protein. This table has roughly 14,000 distinct CDR3 sequences, 30% appearing once.

Sequenced material: PBMCs, taken before or after stereotactic body radiation therapy (not recorded which). This TCR came from a donor older than 45 with non-small cell lung cancer. V gene TRBV12-3 or TRBV12-4 combines with J gene TRBJ1-5; D unclear. The CDR3 sequence: CASSQNGPGQPQHF. CDR3 DNA sequence: TGTGCCAGCAGCCAGAACGGCCCTGGACAGCCCCAGCATTTT.